This T cell receptor (beta chain) comes out of a study of cytomegalovirus exposure and HLA in healthy donors (dated by TCRdb to 2017 to 2019). Regarding the complete study: According to an earlier analysis of around 600 of the donors, some 170 million T cells yielded 90 million to 130 million unique TCR beta sequences and 276 Gb of sequence data. All discovery cohort repertoires had been generated using a single sequencing platform. To predict cytomegalovirus infection status, the study combined high-throughput TCR immunosequencing, statistical association of individual TCRs with disease status, and machine learning. Because of strong linkage in the cohort, roughly five DR-DQ haplotypes were treated as single units for association and clustering. To study patterns of TCR occurrence, a later analysis re-analyzed previously published TCR beta repertoires from more than 550 donors and added high-resolution HLA genotyping. Using immunosequencing, the study profiled T cell repertoires from about 620 subjects and related those repertoires to cytomegalovirus serostatus. The study was designed to test whether signatures of past pathogen exposure could be identified by cataloging public T cell receptors. A separate validation cohort of roughly 110 different subjects was used in addition to the 666-subject first cohort. Both class I and class II loci were covered by HLA typing, at four-digit resolution. Donor age, sex, ethnicity and CMV serostatus were compiled alongside the repertoire data. An earlier analysis of 587 of the donors used high-throughput TCR beta sequencing to judge whether each TCR beta V gene segment behaved as functional or pseudogenic. Typing coverage varied by locus: about 629-630 donors for A, B, C, DRB1 and DQB1; roughly 520 for DQA1; about 600 for DPA1; 450 to 480 for DPB1. The genetic ancestry cluster associated with self-reported Caucasian donors included 81% of the 300 to 400 genotyped donors. In a later genetic analysis, genome-wide SNP genotypes for about 55% of the roughly 700 donors were used, and that subset was treated as a discovery cohort. About 280 gigabases of sequencing data and 78 million or so unique TCR sequences were included in an early release covering about 700 HLA-typed donors. Rather than using new phenotypic data, the later analysis identified candidate immune exposures from TCR beta sequences and from how often those sequences occurred across donors. Among about 360 genotyped donors of the cohort, an average of about 240,000 unique TCR beta nucleotide sequences were sequenced per donor, 15% to 20% of them non-productive. Summary of the overall study and its limitations: It was suggested by the authors that the approach could potentially be generalized to other disease states and immunological phenotypes. A cluster of highly shared sequence variants was judged likely to be a technical artifact of the sequencing pipeline. An association between a missense DCLRE1C variant and V-gene and J-gene trimming of TCR beta chains was found in a later genetic analysis and replicated in an independent cohort. Because HLA typing was missing for some donors at each locus, association tests included only the typed subset. Broadly in line with IMGT annotations, most TCR beta V segments showed up in productive rearrangements about 87% or about 30% of the time in an earlier analysis of a few hundred of the donors. Compared with equally common non-associated chains, HLA-associated TCR beta chains in a later analysis were more clonally expanded and had lower generation probabilities. According to a later analysis, most CMV-associated TCR beta chains appeared to be HLA-restricted, and the HLA associations seemed to be driven largely by CMV exposure. While some public TCRs were present in many individuals, most TCR sequences turned up only very rarely across donors. At a false discovery rate of 0.05, a later analysis linked under 20,000 TCR beta sequences to specific HLA alleles. In a later analysis, several top co-occurrence clusters were reported to appear linked to parvovirus B19, influenza, CMV and Epstein-Barr virus. Compared with the approximately 720-donor mean, donors in an Asian-associated ancestry cluster had fewer N-insertions in productive TCRs, according to a later genetic analysis. In a later analysis, TCR association rates were found to vary across HLA loci, with the most associated TCRs seen for DRB1 alleles and the fewest for HLA-C alleles. Three of the identified cytomegalovirus-associated TCR beta chains were confirmed in vitro to be specific for cytomegalovirus antigens. The study listed approximately 160 TCR beta chains as associated with cytomegalovirus. Correlated functional status among segregating V segments might reflect linkage disequilibrium, but an unknown experimental factor could not be ruled out. A further reported finding was that TCR beta sequences accurately predicted the HLA-A and HLA-B alleles for most subjects in the first cohort. Roughly uniform sequencing depth across donors was assumed in presence/absence analyses, although this assumption may not hold. The cohort was sequenced for TCR beta chains only, and without alpha or paired-chain data the features that could be detected were limited. Assigning TCR associations to individual alleles was difficult when HLA alleles, especially DR and DQ, strongly co-occurred. The classifier was reported to diagnose cytomegalovirus status with high specificity and sensitivity in both the original cohort and the validation cohort. For the cohort, immune exposure information was limited to CMV serostatus. Over 15 rarely observed V segments, including chromosome 9 orphons, were excluded from the earlier analysis of about 610 of the donors because counts were too low. Some IMGT-functional V segments, including TRBV6-2 and TRBV6-3, could not be told apart with the 87-base-pair reads, so those segments were excluded.

From the cysteine up to the phenylalanine, the CDR3 has a length of 14 residues. Only the CDR3 portion is preserved as DNA: 42 bases, with reading frame beginning at the first base. V lost 5 bases and J lost 1 base; the stretch between them is 11 bases long. Reading the germline V gene (reference sequence) gives CDR1 LNHDA and CDR2 SQIVND. The table lists this clone with a count of one. What this receptor recognizes is not known. Base qualities are not at hand, and no much larger clone is one base apart. In total, approximately 690 healthy bone marrow donors made up the cohort. All cohort members were sampled while nominally healthy, although unrecorded immune exposures were likely present. The donor tested CMV seronegative and was one of the 352 seronegative cohort members. Each donor provided a peripheral blood sample, and peripheral blood mononuclear cells were used for TCR beta sequencing. The Qiagen DNeasy Blood Extraction Kit was used to extract genomic DNA from the blood cell samples.

Preparation of the library involved the immunoSEQ multiplex PCR assay. For the multiplex PCR, a mixture combining 60 forward primers for TCR Vbeta segments and 13 reverse primers for TCR Jbeta segments was used. The CDR3 region of rearranged TCR beta genes was amplified from genomic DNA by a multiplex PCR assay. Amplified TCR beta libraries were sequenced as 87-base-pair reads on the Illumina HiSeq System. The study's processing was this. In a later analysis, roughly 80 million unique TCR beta chains were counted across the 690 or so repertoires, and roughly 9.9 million of these chains were shared by at least two donors. Raw reads were error-corrected and collapsed into unique sequences by a nearest-neighbor algorithm in which closely related sequences were merged to remove PCR and sequencing errors. CDR3 sequences were aligned to IMGT reference sequences to assign V, D and J gene segments. For a sequence to be retained, a match of at least six nucleotides was required to both a V gene segment and a J gene segment. Rearrangements were classified as productive when the CDR3 lacked stop codons and remained in frame with V and J, and all other rearrangements were classified as non-productive. CDR3 was defined according to IMGT convention as the region running from the second conserved V-encoded cysteine to the conserved J-encoded phenylalanine. The earlier analysis of about 640 of the donors excluded any sequence lacking an unambiguous match to a single V gene segment. An earlier analysis of a few hundred of the donors called V segments functional above 56.7% productive rearrangements and segregating when the between-donor standard deviation exceeded 5%. A statistical classification framework was built to diagnose cytomegalovirus status from the catalog of TCR beta chain sequences. In a later analysis, V and J genes were assigned by comparing TCR nucleotide sequences against IMGT/GENE-DB human TR gene sequences. Using the TCRdist pipeline, a later analysis assigned CDR3 sequences along with most-parsimonious VDJ recombination scenarios. In a later analysis, each TCR beta chain was defined by its CDR3 amino acid sequence together with its V-gene family, and reads lacking a unique V-gene family were excluded. A later analysis removed 600 or so highly shared, low-generation-probability nucleotide sequences to deal with suspected cross-contamination and a sequencing artifact. For each public chain, a later analysis derived a clonal expansion index from normalized ranks of inferred template counts within each repertoire. Generation probabilities in a later analysis came from a VDJ recombination model fitted to out-of-frame rearrangements, and those results were checked against IGoR. In a later analysis, TCR-TCR, TCR-HLA and TCR-CMV co-occurrence was scored with hypergeometric tests, and a repertoire-size bias correction was applied to TCR pairs. A later analysis estimated false discovery rates by permuting HLA or CMV assignments 20 times. In a later analysis, co-occurring TCRs were grouped with DBSCAN, and TCRdist sequence similarity was added when clustering was performed within HLA-allele-positive subsets. For co-occurrence clustering, repertoires with fewer than 30,000 or more than 120,000 public chains were excluded, along with four to six repertoires with anomalous nucleotide sharing. This is the immuneACCESS table as TCRdb keeps it, with only in-frame sequences that have V and J called. A part of the clones is gone; compared with another copy, unresolved V genes explain less than half, and the rest is unexplained. V and J calls plus clone size are reproduced from that table; the DNA served to infer D and trimming. For this sample the table gives 95,000 to 150,000 clones, of which 80% to 85% were detected only once. In total, the top ten clones hold about 1% of the sample.

The rearrangement joined TRBV19 to TRBJ1-1; the D gene is possibly TRBD1, with 6 bases matching. The sequence came from a woman aged 25 to 39 in good health and CMV-seronegative. Sample: PBMCs. The CDR3 is CASSQTTGNTEAFF. The sequence in DNA is TGTGCCAGTAGTCAAACGACAGGGAACACTGAAGCTTTCTTT.